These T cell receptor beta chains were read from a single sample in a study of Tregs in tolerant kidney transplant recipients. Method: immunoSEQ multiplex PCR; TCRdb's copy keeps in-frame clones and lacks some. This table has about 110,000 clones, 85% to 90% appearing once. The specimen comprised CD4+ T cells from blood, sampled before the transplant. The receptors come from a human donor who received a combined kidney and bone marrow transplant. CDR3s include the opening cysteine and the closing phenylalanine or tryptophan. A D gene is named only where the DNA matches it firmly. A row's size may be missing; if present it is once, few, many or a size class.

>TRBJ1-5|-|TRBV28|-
CASSFPGGGNQPQHF
TGTGCCAGCAGTTTCCCCGGGGGAGGCAATCAGCCCCAGCATTTT
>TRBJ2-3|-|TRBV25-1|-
CASSELGGGGRGDTQYF
TGTGCCAGCAGTGAATTGGGGGGCGGGGGTCGAGGGGATACGCAGTATTTT
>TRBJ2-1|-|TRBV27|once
CASSGGLGGWNEQFF
TGTGCCAGCAGTGGGGGACTCGGAGGGTGGAATGAGCAGTTCTTC
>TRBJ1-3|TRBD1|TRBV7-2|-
CASSLYPGGLSGNTIYF
TGTGCCAGCAGCTTATACCCAGGGGGACTCTCTGGAAACACCATATATTTT
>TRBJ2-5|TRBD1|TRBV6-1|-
CASSEAGQGEETQYF
TGTGCCAGCAGTGAAGCGGGACAGGGAGAAGAGACCCAGTACTTC
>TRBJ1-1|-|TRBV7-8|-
CASSPRQDTEAFF
TGTGCCAGCAGCCCCCGACAGGACACTGAAGCTTTCTTT
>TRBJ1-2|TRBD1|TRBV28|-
CAIKGTDYGYTF
TGTGCCATCAAGGGGACAGACTATGGCTACACCTTC
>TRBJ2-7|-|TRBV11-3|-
CASSSLWGGEQYF
TGTGCCAGCAGCTCGCTTTGGGGCGGCGAGCAGTACTTC
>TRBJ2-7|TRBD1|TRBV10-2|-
CASRNRDRAYEQYF
TGCGCCAGCAGAAACCGGGACAGGGCCTACGAGCAGTACTTC
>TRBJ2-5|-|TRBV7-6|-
CASSPKETQYF
TGTGCCAGCAGCCCAAAAGAGACCCAGTACTTC
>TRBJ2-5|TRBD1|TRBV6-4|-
CASSETGTAQETQYF
TGTGCCAGCAGTGAGACTGGGACAGCCCAAGAGACCCAGTACTTC
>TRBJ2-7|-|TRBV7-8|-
CASSPRQGGSYEQYF
TGTGCCAGCAGCCCACGACAGGGAGGTTCCTACGAGCAGTACTTC
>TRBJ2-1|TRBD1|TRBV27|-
CASGQGGSYNEQFF
TGTGCCAGCGGACAGGGGGGATCCTACAATGAGCAGTTCTTC
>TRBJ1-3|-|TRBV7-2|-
CASSLHGGSGNTIYF
TGTGCCAGCAGCTTACACGGGGGGTCTGGAAACACCATATATTTT
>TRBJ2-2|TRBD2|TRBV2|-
CASRARSGGRTSGSTDTGELFF
TGTGCCAGCAGAGCCCGGTCGGGGGGCAGGACTAGCGGGAGTACCGACACCGGGGAGCTGTTTTTT
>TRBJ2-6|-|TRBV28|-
CAIGGQFSGANVLTF
TGTGCCATCGGGGGACAGTTCTCTGGGGCCAACGTCCTGACTTTC
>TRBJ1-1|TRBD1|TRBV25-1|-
CASSVTGAAGAFF
TGTGCCAGCAGTGTGACAGGGGCTGCTGGAGCTTTCTTT
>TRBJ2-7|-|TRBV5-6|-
CASSPVGPYEQYF
TGTGCCAGCAGCCCCGTTGGCCCCTACGAGCAGTACTTC
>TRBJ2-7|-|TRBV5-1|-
CASSPRPGAYEQYF
TGCGCCAGCAGCCCACGACCAGGGGCCTACGAGCAGTACTTC
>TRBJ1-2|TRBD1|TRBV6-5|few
CASSQDRGNGYTF
TGTGCCAGCAGCCAGGACAGGGGGAATGGCTACACCTTC
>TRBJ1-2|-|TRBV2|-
CASSEAGRRYGSYTF
TGTGCCAGCAGTGAAGCGGGCAGGCGCTATGGAAGCTACACCTTC
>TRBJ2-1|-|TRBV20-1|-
CSAPLGIEQFF
TGCAGTGCTCCGCTAGGCATTGAGCAGTTCTTC
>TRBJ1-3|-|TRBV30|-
CAWSPGGNTIYF
TGTGCCTGGAGCCCGGGTGGAAACACCATATATTTT
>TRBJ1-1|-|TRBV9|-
CASSGLGRTEAFF
TGTGCCAGCAGCGGACTAGGACGTACTGAAGCTTTCTTT
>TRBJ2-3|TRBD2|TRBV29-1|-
CSVAPSGGADTQYF
TGCAGCGTTGCGCCTAGCGGGGGTGCAGATACGCAGTATTTT
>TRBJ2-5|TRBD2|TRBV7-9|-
CASSPTSGRWETQYF
TGTGCCAGCAGTCCGACTAGCGGGAGGTGGGAGACCCAGTACTTC
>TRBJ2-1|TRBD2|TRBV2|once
CASSEEGLVNEQFF
TGTGCCAGCAGTGAAGAGGGACTAGTCAATGAGCAGTTCTTC
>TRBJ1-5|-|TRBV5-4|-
CASSLDPGQDQPQHF
TGTGCCAGCAGCTTGGATCCAGGGCAGGATCAGCCCCAGCATTTT
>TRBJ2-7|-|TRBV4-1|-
CASSREALNPYEQYF
TGCGCCAGCAGCCGGGAGGCCCTAAACCCCTACGAGCAGTACTTC
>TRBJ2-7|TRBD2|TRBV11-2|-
CASSSKLAGTTEQYF
TGTGCCAGCAGCTCCAAACTAGCGGGGACCACCGAGCAGTACTTC
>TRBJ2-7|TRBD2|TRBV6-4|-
CASVLAGGPCEQYF
TGTGCCAGCGTACTAGCGGGGGGGCCTTGCGAGCAGTACTTC
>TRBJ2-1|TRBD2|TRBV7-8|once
CASSLMTGTSGRGDEQFF
TGTGCCAGCAGCTTAATGACCGGGACTAGCGGGAGAGGAGATGAGCAGTTCTTC
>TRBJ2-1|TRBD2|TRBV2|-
CASGTSSGRAVDEQFF
TGTGCCAGCGGGACGAGTAGCGGGAGGGCCGTGGATGAGCAGTTCTTC
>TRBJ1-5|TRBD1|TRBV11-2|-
CASSTLLGQSNQPQHF
TGTGCCAGCAGCACCCTATTGGGACAGAGCAATCAGCCCCAGCATTTT
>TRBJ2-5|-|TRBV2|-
CASILRKEETQYF
TGTGCCAGCATCCTCAGAAAAGAAGAGACCCAGTACTTC